The 9 T cell receptor beta chains listed next were all sequenced from one sample in a study of cytomegalovirus exposure and HLA in healthy donors. Vbeta (60) and Jbeta (13) primers were used in the PCR. Assay used: immunoSEQ multiplex PCR; TCRdb lists only in-frame clones, some missing. This table holds more than 95,000 clones, about 9.5% found once. The sequenced sample consisted of PBMCs. These receptors came from a middle-aged man in good health and CMV-seropositive.

This clone was counted between two and nine times. CDR3 in amino acids: CASSLRTSGTYEQYF. For the CDR3, the DNA is TGTGCCAGCAGCCTTCGGACTAGCGGGACCTACGAGCAGTACTTC. The chain couples TRBV4-2 to TRBJ2-7; 12 positions agree with TRBD2. Unmatched junction bases numbered 3, after V lost 4 bases and J lost 2 bases. This CDR3 comprises 15 residues. The germline V gene encodes CDR1 LGHNA and CDR2 YNFKEQ.

This clone was picked up a small number of times. V gene TRBV30 combines with J gene TRBJ2-5; 7 bases match TRBD2. Looked up from germline, CDR1 is GTSNPN and CDR2 is SVGIG (reference sequence). The CDR3 loop spans 15 amino acids. V dropped 5 bases and J dropped 2; count of bases not matched to a gene: 11. CDR3 in DNA: TGTGCCTGGTCCACGAGCGGGGCCTTTCAAGAGACCCAGTACTTC. It specifies CAWSTSGAFQETQYF.

The gene calls are TRBV27 and TRBJ1-1; D call uncertain. V shed 3 bases and J shed 7 bases, with 12 bases lying between them. This CDR3 contains 13 residues. In germline, CDR1 is MNHEY, CDR2 SMNVEV (reference sequence). The CDR3 region is CASSFGTAGEAFF. Here the CDR3 DNA reads TGTGCCAGCAGTTTCGGCACGGCGGGTGAAGCTTTCTTT.

This clone was counted only a few times. This chain uses TRBV19 with TRBJ2-7; 8 bases align to TRBD2. This CDR3 contains 18 residues. The V segment lost 4 bases and the J segment 1 base; nucleotides outside the gene matches: 15. The germline gives CDR1 LNHDA, CDR2 SQIVND (reference sequence). The CDR3 here is CASSNPLAGGPRSYEQYF. As DNA, the CDR3 is TGTGCCAGTAGTAACCCTCTGGCGGGAGGCCCCCGGTCCTACGAGCAGTACTTC. The full variable domain, completed using reference TRBV19 and TRBJ2-7, is DGGITQSPKYLFRKEGQNVTLSCEQNLNHDAMYWYRQDPGQGLRLIYYSQIVNDFQKGDIAEGYSVSREKKESFPLTVTSAQKNPTAFYLCASSNPLAGGPRSYEQYFGPGTRLTVT.

This chain joins TRBV5-1 and TRBJ2-1, with TRBD2 matching 10 bases. The CDR3 consists of 15 residues. V gave up 1 base and J gave up 9 bases; unmatched junction bases: 7. The germline V gene has CDR1 SGHRS and CDR2 YFSETQ. In DNA, the CDR3 is TGCGCCAGCAGCTTGAGGCTAGCGGGAGATGGTGAGCAGTTCTTC. It is translated as CASSLRLAGDGEQFF.

The chain links TRBV19 to TRBJ2-7, with 7 bases identical to TRBD1. In germline, CDR1 is LNHDA, CDR2 SQIVND (reference sequence). This CDR3 is built from 13 residues. J gave up 3 bases and V 3 bases, and 2 bases lay outside the gene matches. CDR3 residues: CASSIRQGYEQYF. The CDR3, as DNA: TGTGCCAGTAGTATCAGACAGGGCTACGAGCAGTACTTC.

The J gene is TRBJ2-5, the V gene TRBV30; TRBD2 matches at 8 bases. Germline loops: CDR1 GTSNPN, CDR2 SVGIG (reference sequence). The CDR3 runs 14 residues. J lost 4 bases, V lost 4 bases, and 8 bases had no gene match. CDR3 DNA sequence: TGTGCCTGGAATAAGGCGGGAGGAGTAGAGACCCAGTACTTC. Translation gives CAWNKAGGVETQYF.

V is TRBV2 and J is TRBJ2-1, with 12 bases fitting TRBD2. The ends lost 9 bases at V and 5 bases at J; junction bases unmatched: 14. This CDR3 contains 17 residues. Per germline, CDR1 SNHLY and CDR2 FYNNEI. CDR3 region: CARIPRQGLAGNNEQFF. CDR3 coding DNA: TGTGCCAGAATACCTAGACAGGGACTAGCGGGTAACAATGAGCAGTTCTTC.

The gene calls are TRBV5-1 and TRBJ1-6, with a weak D call TRBD1 (6 bases). The CDR3 has 14 residues. CDR1 and CDR2 from the germline V gene are SGHRS and YFSETQ. The V and J ends lost 1 base and 4 bases respectively, with 6 bases between them. The CDR3 DNA follows: TGCGCCAGCAGCTTGACAGGGTATAATTCACCCCTCCACTTT. This codes for CASSLTGYNSPLHF.